This T cell receptor beta chain was retrieved from a study of T cell changes during pregnancy in multiple sclerosis. This table comes from immunoSEQ multiplex PCR, and its TCRdb copy is limited to in-frame clones, with some not included. Of tens of thousands of clones in the sample, 80% to 90% were seen once. There are 16 residues in the CDR3. Trimming removed 1 base at V and 3 bases at J, with 16 bases between. Germline values: CDR1 SGHNT, CDR2 YYREEE (reference sequence). The material was peripheral blood, obtained in the first trimester of pregnancy. This clonotype originated in a female donor in good health, enrolled as a control in a pregnancy study. V and J are TRBV5-4 and TRBJ1-1, with D possibly matching TRBD1 (5 bases). CDR3 DNA sequence: TGTGCCAGCAGCTTGTTTTCAGGGTTATTATACACTGAAGCTTTCTTT. Protein product: CASSLFSGLLYTEAFF.